The clone carrying this TCR beta chain was detected ten times or more. Its antigen is still unknown. This sample is part of a study of prognosis after radiotherapy for stage I lung cancer. Study background: Radiotherapy took the form of SBRT (3 to 5 fractions) with a biologically effective dose of at least 100 Gy.

Genomic DNA provided the template from which TCR beta CDR3 was amplified by two-round multiplex PCR. Amplification during the initial PCR round employed primers specific to each TRBV and TRBJ gene. TCRdb processed the multiplex PCR reads anew with MiXCR; each CDR3 protein has one entry. This repertoire shows under 20,000 distinct CDR3 sequences, around half found once; its top ten account for approximately 29%. The study, taken as a whole, reports: Reportedly, patients with and without metastases differed in TRBV and TRBJ gene usage. For the expanded TCR clones, whether they were tumor-specific was not determined.

The ends lost 12 bases at V and 2 bases at J; junction bases unmatched: 4. CDR3 length: 13 residues. Germline CDR1 KGHDR, CDR2 SFDVKD. V usage is TRBV24-1 and J usage is TRBJ2-3; TRBD2 matches at 10 bases. The specimen comprised PBMCs, sampled before or after stereotactic body radiation therapy (not recorded which). The sequence was obtained from a donor over 45 with non-small cell lung cancer. DNA of the CDR3: TGTGCCGCAGCGGGAGGGATCACAGATACGCAGTATTTT. It specifies CAAAGGITDTQYF.